The sample holds a few counts of the clone carrying this T cell receptor beta chain. There are 15 residues in the CDR3. Per germline, CDR1 MGHRA and CDR2 YSYEKL. The junction had 3 bases not matched to a gene; V was cut back by 0 bases and J by 10 bases. The data stem from a study of OX40 agonist ivuxolimab in advanced cancers. Background on the study: Three patients, one with hepatocellular carcinoma and two with cutaneous melanoma, achieved partial responses.

Profiling relied on immunoSEQ multiplex PCR, and the TCRdb table lists in-frame clones only, not all of them. This table holds 50,000 to 70,000 clones, around 80% found once. This sequence was found in an adult with an advanced solid tumor such as melanoma, head and neck, liver or kidney cancer. Material: CD4+ or CD8+ T cells sorted from blood, obtained in a trial of the OX40 agonist ivuxolimab. The rearrangement joins TRBV4-1 to TRBJ1-6; 10 positions agree with TRBD1. In DNA form, the CDR3 reads TGCGCCAGCAGCCAAGATGACAGGGGGCTCTCACCCCTCCACTTT. Translated: CASSQDDRGLSPLHF.